This T cell receptor (beta chain) came from a study of T cells after yellow fever vaccination. CDR1 and CDR2 from the germline V gene are MNHEY and SMNVEV (reference sequence). CDR3 length: 12 residues. Trimming removed 11 bases at V and 7 bases at J, with 18 bases between. Generation of TCR cDNA used 5'RACE template switching (which added a universal primer site and UMIs). TCRdb fed the 5' RACE reads into MiXCR, producing one record per CDR3 protein. The table lists about 73,000 distinct CDR3 sequences, around 7.7% of them singletons, with roughly 41% in the top ten. This clonotype was detected many times.

The rearrangement links TRBV27 to TRBJ2-7; D may be TRBD2 (5 bases). This TCR was sampled from a man under 40 who received the YFV17D yellow fever vaccine. The source was CD8+ T cells sorted from PBMCs, collected on the day of the yellow fever booster vaccination. CDR3: CASRRGLGEQYF. For the CDR3, the DNA is TGTGCCTCCCGACGGGGTCTCGGAGAGCAGTACTTC.